The 26 T cell receptor beta chains presented below share a single source sample, sequenced in a study of blood T cell repertoires in COVID-19. Assay: immunoSEQ multiplex PCR; the TCRdb copy retains only in-frame clones and omits some. In the table there are around 150,000 clones, more than 80% of which are singletons. Sequencing was performed on peripheral blood. The receptors shown here come from a woman aged 55-69 years with active COVID-19.

This clone appeared a single time. The J gene is TRBJ1-3, the V gene TRBV30; D perhaps matches TRBD1 (5 bases). V lost 5 bases and J lost 4, with 12 bases in between. Germline V CDR1 and CDR2: GTSNPN, SVGIG (reference sequence). This CDR3 comprises 13 residues. The CDR3 DNA is TGTGCCTGGGCGAGGAGGGGCGGAAACACCATATATTTT. This translates into CAWARRGGNTIYF.

Remarks on this clone: The same CDR3 also results from other DNA sequences found in this sample. The chain joins TRBV5-1 to TRBJ2-1; 7 nucleotides line up with TRBD2. J lost 0 bases, V lost 0 bases, and 0 bases had no gene match. The CDR3 contains 15 residues. The V gene's germline CDR1 is SGHRS and CDR2 YFSETQ. The CDR3 bases are TGCGCCAGCAGCTTGGCTAGCGGCTCCTACAATGAGCAGTTCTTC. This codes for CASSLASGSYNEQFF. The variable domain in full, with the rest retrieved from reference TRBV5-1 and TRBJ2-1, is KAGVTQTPRYLIKTRGQQVTLSCSPISGHRSVSWYQQTPGQGLQFLFEYFSETQRNKGNFPGRFSGRQFSNSRSEMNVSTLELGDSALYLCASSLASGSYNEQFFGPGTRLTVL.

The CDR3 region has the DNA TGTGCCTCCGAGGGGAGGGGCGCTTCCTACGAGCAGTACTTC. Its protein product is CASEGRGASYEQYF. The chain combines TRBV28 with TRBJ2-7; 7 bases line up with TRBD2. The germline CDR1 and CDR2 sequences are MDHEN and SYDVKM. The trim removed 11 bases at V and 1 base at J, leaving 11 bases unmatched. This CDR3 is built from 14 residues.

The rearrangement links TRBV5-5 to TRBJ2-7, with 8 bases aligning to TRBD1. The J segment lost 0 bases and the V segment lost 4 bases, leaving 6 bases of the junction unmatched. Germline loops: CDR1 SGHKS, CDR2 YYEKEE (reference sequence). This CDR3 region has 15 residues. Written as DNA, the CDR3 is TGTGCCAGCAGCCTGGACAGGGCCACCTCCTACGAGCAGTACTTC. Translated: CASSLDRATSYEQYF. Full variable domain (remainder filled in from reference TRBV5-5 and TRBJ2-7): DAGVTQSPTHLIKTRGQQVTLRCSPISGHKSVSWYQQVLGQGPQFIFQYYEKEERGRGNFPDRFSARQFPNYSSELNVNALLLGDSALYLCASSLDRATSYEQYFGPGTRLTVT.

V gene TRBV29-1 combines with J gene TRBJ1-3, with 7 bases that match TRBD1. V shed 3 bases, J shed 1 base, and the junction held 9 bases outside the gene matches. In germline, CDR1 is SQVTM, CDR2 ANQGSEA. The CDR3 spans 16 residues. CDR3 residues: CSVDRGIGGSGNTIYF. CDR3 DNA sequence: TGCAGCGTTGACAGGGGGATTGGGGGGTCTGGAAACACCATATATTTT.

As for this clone: This specimen includes other DNA sequences encoding the same CDR3. In DNA, the CDR3 is TGTGCCAGCAGTGACAGGGGCTACGAGCAGTACTTC. Residues: CASSDRGYEQYF. The genes are TRBV2 and TRBJ2-7; D is possibly TRBD1 (6 bases). There are 12 residues in the CDR3. Germline lookup yields CDR1 SNHLY and CDR2 FYNNEI. Trimming took off 3 bases at V and 3 bases at J, with 6 bases between the two ends.

This clone has just a few counts. The chain uses TRBV7-2 and TRBJ1-6, with D unresolved. The ends were cut back, 2 bases at V and 10 bases at J, with 12 bases in the middle. Germline loops: CDR1 SGHTA, CDR2 FQGNSA. CDR3 size: 14 residues. The DNA of the CDR3 is TGTGCCAGCAGCTTATCGGTTGGCGGATCACCCCTCCACTTT. Translation gives CASSLSVGGSPLHF.

V is TRBV27 and J is TRBJ2-7; 8 bases agree with TRBD2. V dropped 5 bases and J dropped 6; count of bases not matched to a gene: 15. The CDR3 covers 16 residues. Germline V gene sequence: CDR1 MNHEY, CDR2 SMNVEV (reference sequence). The CDR3 bases are TGTGCCAGCAGTCCACTGGTCACTAGCGGACCACCCGAGCAGTACTTC. It is translated as CASSPLVTSGPPEQYF.

The V call is TRBV7-2, the J call TRBJ1-5; D is undetermined. The CDR3 runs 13 residues. Trimming pared 2 bases from V and 3 bases from J, leaving 5 bases between. Germline CDR1 and CDR2: SGHTA and FQGNSA. The chain's CDR3 is CASSLNFNQPQHF. The CDR3 DNA reads TGTGCCAGCAGCTTAAACTTCAATCAGCCCCAGCATTTT.

J is TRBJ1-1 and V is TRBV5-4; 7 bases line up with TRBD1. Germline V gene sequence: CDR1 SGHNT, CDR2 YYREEE (reference sequence). V dropped 7 bases and J dropped 5; count of bases not matched to a gene: 8. The CDR3 is made up of 13 amino acids. CDR3 protein: CASEYRGGTEAFF. DNA for the CDR3: TGTGCCAGCGAATACAGGGGAGGAACTGAAGCTTTCTTT. The variable domain in full, with the rest retrieved from reference TRBV5-4 and TRBJ1-1, is ETGVTQSPTHLIKTRGQQVTLRCSSQSGHNTVSWYQQALGQGPQFIFQYYREEENGRGNFPPRFSGLQFPNYSSELNVNALELDDSALYLCASEYRGGTEAFFGQGTRLTVV.

V is TRBV6-5 and J is TRBJ2-7; 8 bases are shared with TRBD1. V was clipped by 3 bases and J by 5 bases; unmatched bases: 9. In germline, CDR1 is MNHEY, CDR2 SVGAGI. The CDR3 totals 15 residues. CDR3 protein: CASSYEHRTGNEQYF. CDR3 DNA sequence: TGTGCCAGCAGTTATGAGCACCGGACAGGGAACGAGCAGTACTTC.

This chain links TRBV6-5 with TRBJ2-5; TRBD1 matches 7 bases. The germline V gene has CDR1 MNHEY and CDR2 SVGAGI. V lost 5 bases and J lost 5; bases outside the gene matches: 5. The CDR3 has 13 amino acids. CDR3 residues: CASSRGQRETQYF. Here the CDR3 DNA reads TGTGCCAGCAGTAGGGGACAGCGGGAGACCCAGTACTTC.

This clone was seen more than once but under ten times. Here the CDR3 reads CASSVQTWNEQFF. CDR3 nucleotide sequence: TGTGCCAGCAGCGTACAGACTTGGAATGAGCAGTTCTTC. The chain couples TRBV9 to TRBJ2-1; the D is unclear. The V gene's germline CDR1 is SGDLS and CDR2 YYNGEE. V was shortened by 1 base and J by 7 bases, with 9 bases between the two germline ends. The CDR3 sequence is 13 residues long.

V usage is TRBV19 and J usage is TRBJ2-1, with 8 nucleotides matching TRBD2. From germline, CDR1 is LNHDA and CDR2 SQIVND (reference sequence). The CDR3 totals 15 residues. Trimming removed 5 bases from V and 3 bases from J; junction bases left unmatched: 6. CDR3 protein: CASSYGLAGYNEQFF. CDR3 coding DNA: TGTGCCAGTAGTTATGGTCTAGCGGGCTACAATGAGCAGTTCTTC.

This chain connects TRBV29-1 to TRBJ1-1, with a possible D match to TRBD1 (5 bases). V lost 1 base to trimming and J lost 10 bases, with 16 bases between them. The CDR3 covers 13 residues. Germline lookup yields CDR1 SQVTM and CDR2 ANQGSEA. CDR3 DNA sequence: TGCAGCGTTGAAGGGGGGGGTACCTATGGAGCTTTCTTT. Protein: CSVEGGGTYGAFF.

The chain combines TRBV4-2 with TRBJ2-1; 11 nucleotides agree with TRBD2. CDR1 and CDR2 from the germline V gene are LGHNA and YNFKEQ. The CDR3 consists of 17 residues. The ends lost 0 bases at V and 8 bases at J; junction bases unmatched: 9. The CDR3 sequence is CASSQDGTSGSRYEQFF. The CDR3 bases are TGTGCCAGCAGCCAAGATGGAACTAGCGGGAGTAGATATGAGCAGTTCTTC.

The gene calls are TRBV27 and TRBJ2-7; 10 bases map to TRBD2. In germline, CDR1 is MNHEY, CDR2 SMNVEV (reference sequence). V was pared by 2 bases and J by 6 bases, with 16 bases of the junction left unmatched. The CDR3 totals 18 residues. CDR3 residues: CASSLKPSGSMGPSEQYF. The CDR3 DNA reads as TGTGCCAGCAGTTTAAAGCCTAGCGGGAGTATGGGCCCCTCCGAGCAGTACTTC.

This chain joins TRBV9 and TRBJ2-7; TRBD2 agrees at 7 bases. V lost 0 bases to trimming and J lost 2 bases; unmatched junction nucleotides: 5. Germline CDR1 and CDR2: SGDLS and YYNGEE. CDR3 length equals 15 residues. CDR3 in DNA: TGTGCCAGCAGCGTAGCTAGCGGCAATACCTACGAGCAGTACTTC. Protein sequence: CASSVASGNTYEQYF.

The gene calls are TRBV7-9 and TRBJ2-3; D is perhaps TRBD2 (6 bases). Germline V lookup: CDR1 SEHNR, CDR2 FQNEAQ (reference sequence). With 5 bases removed from V and 3 bases from J, the gap between germline ends came to 15 bases. The CDR3 is made up of 15 amino acids. CDR3 sequence: CASSPQRRGTDTQYF. The CDR3 DNA is TGTGCCAGCAGCCCGCAGAGGAGGGGAACAGATACGCAGTATTTT.

The chain couples TRBV27 to TRBJ2-3, with 8 positions matching TRBD2. V was clipped by 2 bases and J by 0 bases; unmatched bases: 19. Looked up from germline, CDR1 is MNHEY and CDR2 is SMNVEV (reference sequence). This CDR3 is built from 21 residues. Written as DNA, the CDR3 is TGTGCCAGCAGTTTACTCCTCCTCACCGGGACTAGGGGTTTCAGCACAGATACGCAGTATTTT. Translation gives CASSLLLLTGTRGFSTDTQYF.

This rearrangement joins TRBV7-2 to TRBJ1-6, with 7 nucleotides matching TRBD1. This CDR3 is built from 18 residues. The J segment lost 0 bases and the V segment lost 0 bases, leaving 5 bases of the junction unmatched. CDR1 is SGHTA and CDR2 is FQGNSA in the germline V gene. This CDR3 is CASSLAPPGGSYNSPLHF. The CDR3 DNA is TGTGCCAGCAGCTTAGCGCCCCCAGGGGGCTCCTATAATTCACCCCTCCACTTT.

The CDR3 region is CASSRLAGNIQYF. The CDR3 DNA is TGTGCCAGCAGTAGACTAGCGGGGAACATTCAGTACTTC. The chain joins TRBV12-3 or TRBV12-4 to TRBJ2-4; 11 bases map to TRBD2. The CDR3 is 13 amino acids. V dropped 5 bases and J dropped 7; count of bases not matched to a gene: 1.

The chain carries TRBV5-1 and TRBJ1-1; tentative D call: TRBD1 (5 bases). V lost 0 bases, J lost 4 bases, and 31 bases lay in between. The CDR3 length is 21 residues. Germline CDR1 SGHRS, CDR2 YFSETQ. The CDR3 region is CASSLEVNMDWRLQGGTEAFF. DNA of the CDR3: TGCGCCAGCAGCTTGGAGGTAAATATGGACTGGAGGCTTCAGGGAGGCACTGAAGCTTTCTTT.

This sequence joins TRBV7-9 and TRBJ2-7, with 8 bases aligning to TRBD2. Germline CDR1 reads SEHNR; CDR2 reads FQNEAQ (reference sequence). The CDR3 contains 14 residues. J lost 11 bases, V lost 6 bases, and 15 bases had no gene match. This CDR3 reads CASSTHGSGSVEYF. DNA of the CDR3: TGTGCCAGCAGTACTCACGGCAGCGGGAGTGTCGAGTACTTC.

The gene calls are TRBV30 and TRBJ2-7; D not certain. This CDR3 comprises 11 residues. V shed 2 bases and J shed 2 bases, with 4 bases lying between them. Per the germline V gene, CDR1 is GTSNPN and CDR2 is SVGIG (reference sequence). The DNA for the CDR3 is TGTGCCTGGAGTACGGCCTACGAGCAGTACTTC. It encodes CAWSTAYEQYF.

V gene TRBV9 combines with J gene TRBJ1-2, with no clear D. Germline assignment: CDR1 SGDLS and CDR2 YYNGEE. V lost 3 bases and J lost 5, with 5 bases in between. The CDR3 is made up of 11 amino acids. CDR3 nucleotides: TGTGCCAGCAGCGATCGTTATGGCTACACCTTC. Residues: CASSDRYGYTF.